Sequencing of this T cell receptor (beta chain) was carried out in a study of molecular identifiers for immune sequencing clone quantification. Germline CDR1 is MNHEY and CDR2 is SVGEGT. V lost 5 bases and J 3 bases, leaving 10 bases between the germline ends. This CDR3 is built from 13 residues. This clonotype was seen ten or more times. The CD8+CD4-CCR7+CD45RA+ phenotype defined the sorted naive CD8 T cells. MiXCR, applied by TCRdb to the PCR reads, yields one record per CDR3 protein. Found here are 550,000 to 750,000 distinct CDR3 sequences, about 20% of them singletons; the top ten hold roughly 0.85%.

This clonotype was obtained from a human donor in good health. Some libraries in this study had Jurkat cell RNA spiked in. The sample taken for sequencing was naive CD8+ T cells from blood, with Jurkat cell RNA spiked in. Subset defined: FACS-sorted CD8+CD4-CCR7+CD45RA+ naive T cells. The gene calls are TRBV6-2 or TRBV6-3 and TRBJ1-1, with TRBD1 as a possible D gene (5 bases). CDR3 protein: CASSEVGDTEAFF. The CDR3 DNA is TGTGCCAGCAGTGAGGTGGGGGACACTGAAGCTTTCTTT.